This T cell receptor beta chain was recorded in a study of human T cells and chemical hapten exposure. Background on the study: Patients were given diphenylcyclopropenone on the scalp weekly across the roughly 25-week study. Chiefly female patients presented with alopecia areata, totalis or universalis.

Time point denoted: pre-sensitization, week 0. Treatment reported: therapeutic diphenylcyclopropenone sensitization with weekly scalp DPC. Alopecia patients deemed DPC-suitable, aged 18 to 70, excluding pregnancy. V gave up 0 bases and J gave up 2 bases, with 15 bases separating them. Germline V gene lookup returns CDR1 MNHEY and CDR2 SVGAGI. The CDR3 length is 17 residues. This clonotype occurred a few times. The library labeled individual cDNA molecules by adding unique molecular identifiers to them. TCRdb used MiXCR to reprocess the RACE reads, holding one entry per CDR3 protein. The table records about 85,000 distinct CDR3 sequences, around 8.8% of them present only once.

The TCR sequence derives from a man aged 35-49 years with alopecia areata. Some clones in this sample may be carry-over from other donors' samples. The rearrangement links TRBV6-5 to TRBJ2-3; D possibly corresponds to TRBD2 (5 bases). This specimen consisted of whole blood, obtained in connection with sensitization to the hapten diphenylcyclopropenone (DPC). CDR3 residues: CASSYSSTRSFTDTQYF. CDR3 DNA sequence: TGTGCCAGCAGTTACTCGAGTACTAGATCGTTCACAGATACGCAGTATTTT.